Reported below is one T cell receptor beta chain. The sample originates from a study of blood T cell repertoires in COVID-19. Background on the study: Italy, Spain and the United States were the sources of the convalescent and acute COVID-19 samples.

Participant reports of clinical history set cohort assignment. TCRdb's copy holds only in-frame clones and misses some; the assay was immunoSEQ multiplex PCR. The data show about 270,000 clones, 65% to 90% seen once. V was pared by 4 bases and J by 7 bases, with 13 bases between. The CDR3 totals 13 residues. The chain links TRBV12-3 or TRBV12-4 to TRBJ1-1; D remains ambiguous. This sequence originates from a woman aged 45 to 65 with acute COVID-19. Sequencing was performed on PBMCs or T cells enriched from blood (not recorded which). CDR3 DNA sequence: TGTGCCAGCAGTTGGGAGGTAGGAGGTGAAGCTTTCTTT. The encoded protein is CASSWEVGGEAFF.